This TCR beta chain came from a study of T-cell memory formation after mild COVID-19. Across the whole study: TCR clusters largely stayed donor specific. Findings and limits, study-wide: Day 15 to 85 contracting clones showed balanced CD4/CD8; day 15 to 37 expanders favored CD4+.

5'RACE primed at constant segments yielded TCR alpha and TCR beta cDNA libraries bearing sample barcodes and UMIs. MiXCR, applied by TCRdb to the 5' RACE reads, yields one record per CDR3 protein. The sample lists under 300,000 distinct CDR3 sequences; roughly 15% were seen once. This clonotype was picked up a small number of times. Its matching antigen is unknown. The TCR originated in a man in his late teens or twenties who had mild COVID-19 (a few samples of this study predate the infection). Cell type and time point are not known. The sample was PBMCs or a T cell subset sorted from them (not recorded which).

The CDR3 DNA follows: TGTGCCATCAGTGAGTCTGAACCAGCGGGAGGTGAGCAGTTCTTC. Translated: CAISESEPAGGEQFF. The genes are TRBV10-3 and TRBJ2-1, with 9 nucleotides matching TRBD2. CDR3 length: 15 amino acids. From germline, CDR1 is ENHRY and CDR2 SYGVKD. With V trimmed by 0 bases and J by 9 bases, 6 bases remained unmatched.